This TCR beta chain was retrieved from a study of cytomegalovirus exposure and HLA in healthy donors. Study-level findings and limits: Later analysis associated a missense DCLRE1C variant with TCR beta V- and J-gene trimming. At a 0.05 false discovery rate, a later analysis found 16,951 TCR beta sequences to be associated with HLA alleles. Sequencing probably produced one cluster of sequence variants that were highly shared. Productive rates of about 87% or about 30% were seen for most TCR beta V segments in an earlier analysis.

Points on this clone: Its target is not known.

The CDR3 contains 15 residues. In germline, CDR1 is SEHNR, CDR2 FQNEAQ (reference sequence). V lost 6 bases to trimming and J lost 6 bases, with 17 bases between them. 13 Jbeta primers and 60 Vbeta primers were used for the PCR. The assay was immunoSEQ multiplex PCR, and TCRdb's table has in-frame clones only and misses some. There are around 80,000 clones in the sample, with roughly 5% held by the top ten. The rearrangement uses TRBV7-9 and TRBJ2-2; possible D gene TRBD1, 5 bases. The sequenced sample was PBMCs. The clonotype was recovered from a man in his forties in good health and CMV-seronegative. CDR3 in amino acids: CASRPTGIGAGELFF. The CDR3 DNA is TGTGCCAGCAGGCCTACAGGAATAGGGGCCGGGGAGCTGTTTTTT.